The 4 T cell receptor beta chains reported below all come from one sample, sequenced in a study of T cells after posttransplantation cyclophosphamide. Sequencing was performed with immunoSEQ multiplex PCR; in TCRdb, only in-frame clones are kept and a portion is missing. The sample has fewer than 55,000 clones; approximately 94% are singletons. The specimen was PBMCs. The receptors were sampled from a woman aged 25 to 45 in good health and a related stem cell transplant donor.

This rearrangement joins TRBV28 to TRBJ2-6, with D hard to call. This CDR3 spans 13 amino acids. V lost 5 bases to trimming and J lost 4 bases, with 6 bases between them. Germline V lookup: CDR1 MDHEN, CDR2 SYDVKM. CDR3 protein: CASSQQGANVLTF. CDR3 bases: TGTGCCAGCAGTCAACAGGGGGCCAACGTCCTGACTTTC.

This sequence joins TRBV28 and TRBJ1-5; no reliable D call. Germline loops: CDR1 MDHEN, CDR2 SYDVKM. V was pared by 4 bases and J by 1 base, with 14 bases between. The CDR3 loop spans 16 amino acids. CDR3 in amino acids: CASSSSAGRSNQPQHF. The CDR3 nucleotides are TGTGCCAGCAGTTCCTCAGCAGGCAGGAGCAATCAGCCCCAGCATTTT.

The V call is TRBV11-2, the J call TRBJ2-7; perhaps TRBD2 as D (7 bases). The germline V gene has CDR1 SGHAT and CDR2 FQNNGV. The germline V and J ends were trimmed by 5 bases and 7 bases, with 18 bases remaining between them. The CDR3 extends over 14 amino acids. The CDR3 region has the DNA TGTGCCAGCAGCCTCTTGGCGGGGGCTTTTGAGCAGTACTTC. Its protein is CASSLLAGAFEQYF.

V is TRBV6-5 and J is TRBJ1-2, with D possibly being TRBD1 (6 bases). CDR1 is MNHEY, CDR2 SVGAGI, per germline. This CDR3 contains 14 residues. Deletions cut 0 bases from V and 7 bases from J, with 12 bases between. CDR3 residues: CASSYSTGQGGYTF. The CDR3 DNA sequence: TGTGCCAGCAGTTACTCGACAGGTCAAGGTGGCTACACCTTC.